One and the same sample provided the 24 T cell receptor beta chains below, sequenced in a study of T-cell memory formation after mild COVID-19. In TCRdb, the 5' RACE reads were re-called with MiXCR into one record per CDR3 protein. Here the sample spans hundreds of thousands of distinct CDR3 sequences, approximately 15% being singletons. Input material: PBMCs or a T cell subset sorted from them (not recorded which). Receptor source: a young man who had mild COVID-19 (a few samples of this study predate the infection). Cell type and time point are not known.

This clonotype was seen ten or more times. The genes are TRBV18 and TRBJ1-1, with no clear D. Per the germline V gene, CDR1 is KGHSH and CDR2 is LQKENI. With 6 bases removed from V and 5 bases from J, the gap between germline ends came to 16 bases. The CDR3 extends over 14 amino acids. The CDR3, as DNA: TGTGCCAGCTCTATTGGCGAAGGGTGGACTGAAGCTTTCTTT. It encodes CASSIGEGWTEAFF.

The chain carries TRBV12-3 or TRBV12-4 and TRBJ2-7, with D unclear. CDR3 length: 13 residues. The V and J ends lost 3 bases and 6 bases respectively, with 12 bases between them. CDR3: CASSFEVRGEQYF. The CDR3 nucleotides read TGTGCCAGCAGTTTCGAGGTACGCGGCGAGCAGTACTTC.

This clonotype has at least ten counts. The rearrangement joins TRBV4-3 to TRBJ2-3; 11 bases line up with TRBD1. Germline assignment: CDR1 LGHNA and CDR2 YSLEER. With V trimmed by 0 bases and J by 6 bases, 5 bases remained unmatched. The CDR3 length is 16 residues. CDR3 region: CASSQDRTGGADTQYF. The CDR3, as DNA: TGCGCCAGCAGCCAAGATCGGACAGGGGGCGCGGATACGCAGTATTTT.

This clonotype was seen a few times. The chain recombines TRBV7-9 with TRBJ2-7; D is undetermined. CDR1 is SEHNR and CDR2 is FQNEAQ in the germline V gene (reference sequence). The CDR3 sequence is 12 residues long. Deletions cut 5 bases from V and 5 bases from J, with 10 bases between. CDR3 region: CASSRPPHEQYV. The DNA of the CDR3 is TGTGCCAGCAGCCGGCCACCCCACGAGCAGTACGTC.

The V and J genes are TRBV5-4 and TRBJ2-1; 7 positions match TRBD2. From germline, CDR1 is SGHNT and CDR2 YYREEE (reference sequence). With 0 bases clipped from V and 9 bases from J, the junction kept 9 bases outside the gene matches. The CDR3 spans 15 residues. The CDR3 nucleotides read TGTGCCAGCAGCTTGGGGCCTAGCGGCGAGGGTGAGCAGTTCTTC. Amino acid sequence: CASSLGPSGEGEQFF.

This chain uses TRBV6-6 with TRBJ2-7; 8 bases fit TRBD1. V trimming: 0 bases; J trimming: 0 bases; junction bases outside the gene matches: 4. The CDR3 is 16 amino acids. Germline CDR1 reads MNHNY; CDR2 reads SVGAGI (reference sequence). CDR3 amino acids: CASSYSRQGLSYEQYV. The CDR3 bases are TGTGCCAGCAGTTACTCTCGACAGGGGCTCTCCTACGAGCAGTACGTC.

This clonotype was counted a few times. The rearrangement links TRBV9 to TRBJ2-1; 9 nucleotides line up with TRBD2. The CDR3 loop spans 15 amino acids. After removal of 4 bases from V and 9 bases from J, the junction contained 11 bases not matched to a gene. CDR1 and CDR2 (germline): SGDLS, YYNGEE. CDR3 residues: CASSPYSRGGGEQFF. In DNA form, the CDR3 reads TGTGCCAGCAGCCCTTACTCGCGGGGGGGCGGTGAGCAGTTCTTC.

J is TRBJ2-7 and V is TRBV20-1; weak D call: TRBD2 (6 bases). V dropped 4 bases and J dropped 3 bases, with 19 bases sitting between them. The germline gives CDR1 DFQATT, CDR2 SNEGSKA (reference sequence). CDR3 size: 15 residues. CDR3 DNA sequence: TGCAGTGCTACCCCCATTATTGGGGGGATCTACGAGCAGTACTTC. Amino acids: CSATPIIGGIYEQYF.

J is TRBJ2-5 and V is TRBV7-7; 11 bases are a match to TRBD2. The CDR3 totals 15 residues. CDR1 and CDR2 from the germline V gene are SSHAT and FNYEAQ (reference sequence). V was pared by 6 bases and J by 5 bases, with 8 bases of the junction left unmatched. The CDR3 spells CASSLAGGGWETQYF. The CDR3 region has the DNA TGTGCCAGCAGTCTAGCGGGGGGAGGATGGGAGACCCAGTACTTC.

The genes are TRBV12-3 or TRBV12-4 and TRBJ2-3; 7 bases fit TRBD1. Losses at the gene ends were 7 bases for V and 2 bases for J; bases not matched to a gene: 9. This CDR3 region has 15 residues. CDR3 loop: CASNMDRTATDTQYF. The DNA for the CDR3 is TGTGCCAGCAATATGGACAGGACTGCCACAGATACGCAGTATTTT.

The V call is TRBV30, the J call TRBJ2-2, with D perhaps matching TRBD1 or TRBD2 (5 bases each). CDR3 size: 15 residues. Germline-derived CDR1 and CDR2 are GTSNPN and SVGIG (reference sequence). V was shortened by 0 bases and J by 7 bases, with 15 bases between the two germline ends. CDR3 loop: CAWSVGRGPFGELFF. In DNA form, the CDR3 reads TGTGCCTGGAGTGTCGGAAGGGGACCCTTCGGGGAGCTGTTTTTT.

This clonotype came up many times. The CDR3: CASSPGLAGELFF. The CDR3 nucleotides are TGTGCCAGCAGCCCCGGTTTGGCCGGGGAGCTGTTTTTT. The genes are TRBV12-3 or TRBV12-4 and TRBJ2-2; D remains unclear. The CDR3 sequence is 13 residues long. V lost 6 bases and J lost 6, with 11 bases in between.

This clonotype was counted between two and nine times. V gene TRBV20-1 combines with J gene TRBJ1-2; D gene ambiguous. The germline V gene encodes CDR1 DFQATT and CDR2 SNEGSKA (reference sequence). This CDR3 comprises 11 residues. V lost 2 bases, J lost 4 bases, and 5 bases lay in between. The CDR3 reads CSARTLYGYTF. CDR3 sequence (DNA): TGCAGTGCTAGAACCCTCTATGGCTACACCTTC.

This clonotype was counted a few times. The rearrangement uses TRBV5-1 and TRBJ2-5, with D perhaps TRBD2 (6 bases). V lost 1 base to trimming and J lost 4 bases, with 17 bases between them. CDR1 SGHRS and CDR2 YFSETQ come from the germline V gene. This CDR3 spans 16 amino acids. In nucleotides, the CDR3 is TGCGCCAGCAGCTTGATTGGAGGGAATAGACGAGAGACCCAGTACTTC. Amino acid sequence: CASSLIGGNRRETQYF.

The chain joins TRBV5-1 to TRBJ1-1; perhaps TRBD1 as D (5 bases). Trimming took 6 bases from V and 3 from J, leaving 9 bases between them. This CDR3 region has 12 residues. Germline values: CDR1 SGHRS, CDR2 YFSETQ. Here the CDR3 reads CASTGEHTEAFF. The DNA for the CDR3 is TGCGCCAGCACGGGGGAGCACACTGAAGCTTTCTTT.

This clonotype was observed a few times. This sequence joins TRBV5-1 and TRBJ1-1, with D perhaps TRBD1 (5 bases). V was cut by 6 bases and J by 0 bases, with 15 bases left in between. CDR1 SGHRS and CDR2 YFSETQ come from the germline V gene. The CDR3 consists of 15 residues. DNA of the CDR3: TGCGCCAGCACGATTGGAGGGACTGTGAACACTGAAGCTTTCTTT. Protein sequence: CASTIGGTVNTEAFF. Using reference TRBV5-1 and TRBJ1-1 for the parts outside the CDR3, the full variable domain is KAGVTQTPRYLIKTRGQQVTLSCSPISGHRSVSWYQQTPGQGLQFLFEYFSETQRNKGNFPGRFSGRQFSNSRSEMNVSTLELGDSALYLCASTIGGTVNTEAFFGQGTRLTVV.

Only one count was recorded for this clonotype. Here the CDR3 reads CSARWGGVVTEAFF. The CDR3, as DNA: TGCAGTGCTAGGTGGGGCGGGGTAGTCACTGAAGCTTTCTTT. This chain joins TRBV20-1 and TRBJ1-1; a possible D gene is TRBD1 (5 bases). This CDR3 has 14 residues. Germline values: CDR1 DFQATT, CDR2 SNEGSKA (reference sequence). V lost 3 bases to trimming and J lost 4 bases, with 15 bases between them.

In nucleotides, the CDR3 is TGTGCCAGCAGCGAGGGAGGGGGGGCCTCCTACGAGCAGTACTTC. Protein product: CASSEGGGASYEQYF. The rearrangement links TRBV9 to TRBJ2-7; tentatively, D is TRBD2 (7 bases). V was trimmed by 3 bases and J by 0 bases, leaving 13 bases between them. The germline CDR1 and CDR2 sequences are SGDLS and YYNGEE. This CDR3 spans 15 amino acids.

The chain has TRBV19 and TRBJ1-1, with TRBD1 matching over 8 bases. The CDR3 totals 14 residues. Unmatched junction bases numbered 3, after V lost 5 bases and J lost 1 base. Germline CDR1 and CDR2: LNHDA and SQIVND (reference sequence). The CDR3 DNA is TGTGCCAGTAGTCCGGACAGGGAGAACACTGAAGCTTTCTTT. It specifies CASSPDRENTEAFF.

The chain employs TRBV4-2 and TRBJ1-4, with D possibly being TRBD1 (6 bases). The CDR3 has 17 amino acids. Germline V gene data show CDR1 as LGHNA and CDR2 as YNFKEQ. With 0 bases removed from V and 7 bases from J, the gap between germline ends came to 18 bases. For the CDR3, the DNA is TGTGCCAGCAGCCAAGATGCGGCCAGGGGCTATAGTGAAAAACTGTTTTTT. Residues: CASSQDAARGYSEKLFF.

V gene TRBV15 combines with J gene TRBJ1-2; D possibly corresponds to TRBD1 (6 bases). Trimming took 1 base from V and 13 from J, leaving 13 bases between them. Germline assignment: CDR1 LNHNV and CDR2 YYDKDF (reference sequence). The CDR3 length is 12 residues. CDR3 coding DNA: TGTGCCACCAGCAGAGTTCGCGACAGGCGCACCTTC. Residues: CATSRVRDRRTF. The full variable domain, its missing parts supplied by reference TRBV15 and TRBJ1-2, is DAMVIQNPRYQVTQFGKPVTLSCSQTLNHNVMYWYQQKSSQAPKLLFHYYDKDFNNEADTPDNFQSRRPNTSFCFLDIRSPGLGDTAMYLCATSRVRDRRTFGSGTRLTVV.

The rearrangement joins TRBV20-1 to TRBJ1-4; possibly TRBD1 for D (5 bases). With 2 bases removed from V and 8 bases from J, the gap between germline ends came to 12 bases. This CDR3 contains 13 residues. From germline, CDR1 is DFQATT and CDR2 SNEGSKA (reference sequence). The DNA of the CDR3 is TGCAGTGCTAGAACCAGGGATGGCGAAAAACTGTTTTTT. As protein: CSARTRDGEKLFF.

The chain carries TRBV12-3 or TRBV12-4 and TRBJ1-3; D remains ambiguous. The CDR3 is made up of 11 amino acids. The ends were cut back, 7 bases at V and 8 bases at J, with 9 bases in the middle. The CDR3 sequence is CASISVYTIYF. The CDR3 nucleotides read TGTGCCAGCATTTCCGTTTACACCATATATTTT.

This clonotype turned up a few times. This chain joins TRBV18 and TRBJ2-1; TRBD1 is a possible D gene (6 bases). CDR3 length: 13 amino acids. CDR1 KGHSH and CDR2 LQKENI come from the germline V gene. Deletions cut 3 bases from V and 14 bases from J, with 17 bases between. The CDR3 region is CASSPRRDTKKFF. The CDR3 nucleotides read TGTGCCAGCTCACCCCGCCGGGACACGAAAAAGTTCTTC.